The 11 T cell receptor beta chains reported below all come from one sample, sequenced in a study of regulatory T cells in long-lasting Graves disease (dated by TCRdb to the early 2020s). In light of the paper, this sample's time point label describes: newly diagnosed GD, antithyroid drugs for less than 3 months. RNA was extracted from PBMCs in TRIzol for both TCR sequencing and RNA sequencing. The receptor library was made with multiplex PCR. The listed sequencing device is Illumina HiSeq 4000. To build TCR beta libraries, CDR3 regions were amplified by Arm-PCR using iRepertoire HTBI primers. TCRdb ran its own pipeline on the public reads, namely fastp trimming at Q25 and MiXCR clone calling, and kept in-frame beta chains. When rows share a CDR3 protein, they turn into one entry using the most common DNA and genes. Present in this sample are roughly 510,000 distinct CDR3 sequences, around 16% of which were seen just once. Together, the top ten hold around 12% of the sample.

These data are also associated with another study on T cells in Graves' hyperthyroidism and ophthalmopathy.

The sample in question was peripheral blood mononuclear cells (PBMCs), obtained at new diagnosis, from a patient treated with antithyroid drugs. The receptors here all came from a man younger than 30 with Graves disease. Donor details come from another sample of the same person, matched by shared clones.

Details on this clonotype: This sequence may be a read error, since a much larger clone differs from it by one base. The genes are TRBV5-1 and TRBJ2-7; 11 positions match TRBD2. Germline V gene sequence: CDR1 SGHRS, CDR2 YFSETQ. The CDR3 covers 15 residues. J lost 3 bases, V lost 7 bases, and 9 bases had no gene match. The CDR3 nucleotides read TGCGCCAGCGGCGCGGGGACTAGCGGTGACTACGAGCAGTACTTC. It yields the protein CASGAGTSGDYEQYF.

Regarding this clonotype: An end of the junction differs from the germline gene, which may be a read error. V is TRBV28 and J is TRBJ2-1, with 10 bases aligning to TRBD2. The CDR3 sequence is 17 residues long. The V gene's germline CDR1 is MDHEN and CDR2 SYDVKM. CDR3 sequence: CASSTEREGFSYNKQFF. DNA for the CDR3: TGTGCCAGCAGTACCGAGCGGGAGGGCTTCTCCTACAATAAGCAGTTCTTC.

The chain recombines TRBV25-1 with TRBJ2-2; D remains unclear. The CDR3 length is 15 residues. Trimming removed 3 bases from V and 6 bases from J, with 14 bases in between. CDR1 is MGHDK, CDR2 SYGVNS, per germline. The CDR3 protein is CASSEWRPSAGELFF. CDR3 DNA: TGTGCCAGCAGTGAGTGGAGACCTTCGGCCGGGGAGCTGTTTTTT.

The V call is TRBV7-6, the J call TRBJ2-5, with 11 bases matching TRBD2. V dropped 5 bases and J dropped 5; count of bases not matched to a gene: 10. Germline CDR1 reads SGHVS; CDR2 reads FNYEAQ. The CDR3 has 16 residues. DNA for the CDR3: TGTGCCAGCAGCGGTAGCGGGAGGGCCTTTTGGGAGACCCAGTACTTC. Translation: CASSGSGRAFWETQYF.

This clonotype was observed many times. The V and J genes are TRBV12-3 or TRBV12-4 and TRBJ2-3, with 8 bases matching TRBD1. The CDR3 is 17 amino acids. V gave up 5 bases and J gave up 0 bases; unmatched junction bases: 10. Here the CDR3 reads CASSPDSGGASTDTQYF. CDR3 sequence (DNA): TGTGCCAGCAGTCCTGACTCAGGGGGCGCCAGCACAGATACGCAGTATTTT.

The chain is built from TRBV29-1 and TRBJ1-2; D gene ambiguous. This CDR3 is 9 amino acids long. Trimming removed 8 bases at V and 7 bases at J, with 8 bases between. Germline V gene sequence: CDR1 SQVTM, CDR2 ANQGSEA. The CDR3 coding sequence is TGCAGCCCCGGTCCTGGCTACACCTTC. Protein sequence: CSPGPGYTF.

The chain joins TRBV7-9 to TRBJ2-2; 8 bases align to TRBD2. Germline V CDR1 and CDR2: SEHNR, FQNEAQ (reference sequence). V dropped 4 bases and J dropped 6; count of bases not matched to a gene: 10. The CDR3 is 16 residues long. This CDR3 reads CASSSGTAGAPGELFF. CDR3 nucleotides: TGTGCCAGCAGCTCGGGCACAGCGGGAGCCCCCGGGGAGCTGTTTTTT. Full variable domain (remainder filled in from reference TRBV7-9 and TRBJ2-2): DTGVSQNPRHKITKRGQNVTFRCDPISEHNRLYWYRQTLGQGPEFLTYFQNEAQLEKSRLLSDRFSAERPKGSFSTLEIQRTEQGDSAMYLCASSSGTAGAPGELFFGEGSRLTVL.

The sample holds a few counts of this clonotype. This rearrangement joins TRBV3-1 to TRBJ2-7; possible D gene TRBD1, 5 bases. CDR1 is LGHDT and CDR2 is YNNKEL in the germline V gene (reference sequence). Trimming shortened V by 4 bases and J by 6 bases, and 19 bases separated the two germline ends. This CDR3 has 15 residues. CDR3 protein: CASSPQGPQPSEQYF. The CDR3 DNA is TGTGCCAGCAGCCCCCAGGGCCCCCAGCCGTCCGAGCAGTACTTC.

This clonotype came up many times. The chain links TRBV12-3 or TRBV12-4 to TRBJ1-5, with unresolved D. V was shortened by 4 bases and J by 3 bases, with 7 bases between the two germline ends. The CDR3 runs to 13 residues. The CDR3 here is CASSWGPNQPQHF. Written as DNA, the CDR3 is TGTGCCAGCAGTTGGGGTCCCAATCAGCCCCAGCATTTT.

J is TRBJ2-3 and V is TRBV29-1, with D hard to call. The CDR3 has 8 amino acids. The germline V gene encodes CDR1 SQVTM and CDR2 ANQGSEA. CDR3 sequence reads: CAGDTQYF. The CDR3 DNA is TGCGCCGGGGATACGCAGTATTTT.

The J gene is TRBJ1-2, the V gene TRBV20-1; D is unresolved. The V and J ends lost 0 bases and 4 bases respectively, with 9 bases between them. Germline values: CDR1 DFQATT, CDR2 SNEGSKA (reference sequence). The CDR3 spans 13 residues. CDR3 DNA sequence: TGCAGTGCTAGAGAACCAGGACTCTATGGCTACACCTTC. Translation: CSAREPGLYGYTF.